This TCR beta chain comes out of a study of T cell responses to AZD1222 COVID-19 vaccine. Study-wide results and limits: Repertoires were collected only later (after the peak T cell response had occurred). Among those given AZD1222, only 5 to 7 were seropositive at baseline. Donor demographics were predominantly white British with a female majority; clonal diversity may be underestimated.

Regarding this clone: The antigen is not known.

Germline values: CDR1 MNHNS, CDR2 SASEGT. CDR3 size: 16 residues. V trimming: 2 bases; J trimming: 7 bases; junction bases outside the gene matches: 12. The table came from immunoSEQ multiplex PCR; TCRdb's copy has only in-frame clones and leaves some out. The sample carries some 150,000 clones, around nine tenths recorded once. Sequenced here: peripheral blood, sampled on day 0 of MenACWY control vaccination. This sequence joins TRBV6-1 and TRBJ1-2; 8 bases are shared with TRBD1. The clonotype was recovered from an adult in good health. CDR3 region: CASSESGGQGRGGYTF. Here the CDR3 DNA reads TGTGCCAGCAGTGAAAGTGGCGGACAGGGACGGGGTGGCTACACCTTC.